Described below is a single T cell receptor beta chain sequence and its context. What it binds is unknown. A read error may produce the germline difference seen at one junction end. The CDR3 goes on 3 residues after the read ends, and that part is filled in from the germline J gene. The sample contains more than one DNA sequence encoding this CDR3. Each participant carried one incident cervical HPV16 infection only. These data are taken from a study of T cells in women clearing cervical HPV infection. The wider study: Control women cleared a single incident HPV16 infection within 12 months. Case blood was drawn when the lesion was first found; control blood after infection became undetectable.

General observations from the study: Unknown T-cell numbers per sample may underlie the richness differences.

Profiled with immunoSEQ multiplex PCR; TCRdb holds only in-frame clones, not every one. The sample data list about 26,000 clones. From germline, CDR1 is SQVTM and CDR2 ANQGSEA. CDR3 length equals 17 residues. This receptor was obtained from a woman aged 18 to 75 with a cervical HPV16 infection that either progressed to CIN3+ or cleared (not recorded which). The rearrangement links TRBV29-1 to TRBJ1-3, with 7 bases aligning to TRBD1. Material for sequencing was blood buffy coat. The CDR3: CSVSTYRDSGSGNTIYF. The DNA read from the CDR3 is TGCAGCGTTTCCACATACCGGGACAGCGGCTCTGGAAACACA.